This TCR beta chain was recorded in a study of blood T cell repertoires in COVID-19. Study details: Nucleic acid was either cDNA or gDNA, and it came from T cells, B-cell-depleted T cells, or PBMCs.

In the source study's methods: For nucleated cells, counts were estimated from reference gene primer amplification. Method: immunoSEQ multiplex PCR; TCRdb's copy keeps in-frame clones and lacks some. V, J and clone size reflect that table, while D and trimming were determined from the DNA. The sample consists of 60,000 to 80,000 clones, 70% to 90% of them appearing once. The CDR3 is made up of 16 amino acids. The TCR sequence derives from a middle-aged man with acute or convalescent COVID-19. V is TRBV1 and J is TRBJ2-7; TRBD2, the table's D call, lacks a check against the DNA. TRBV1 is flagged as a pseudogene. The sequenced sample consisted of peripheral blood. The CDR3 DNA sequence: TGCACCAGCAGCCAACCAAGGACTAGGGGGATTTGCGAGCAGTACGTC. Translated, it gives CTSSQPRTRGICEQYV.